These 18 T cell receptor beta chains share one sample of origin, sequenced in a study of T cell responses to AZD1222 COVID-19 vaccine. TCRdb's copy holds only in-frame clones and misses some; the assay was immunoSEQ multiplex PCR. The profile covers roughly 110,000 clones, with nearly 90% appearing a single time and 4.5% to 6% taken by the ten largest. The specimen comprised peripheral blood, sampled 28 days after the second AZD1222 dose. Receptor source: an adult who received the AZD1222 COVID-19 vaccine.

The rearrangement links TRBV18 to TRBJ2-7; 11 positions agree with TRBD2. Germline CDR1 and CDR2: KGHSH and LQKENI. The CDR3 has 19 amino acids. The V gene end was trimmed by 3 bases and the J gene end by 2 bases; junction bases not matched to a gene: 15. CDR3 sequence (DNA): TGTGCCAGCTCACCGGTGTGGCTAGCGGGGGGAATACTACCCTACGAGCAGTACTTC. Translation gives CASSPVWLAGGILPYEQYF.

The chain is built from TRBV27 and TRBJ2-3, with 7 nucleotides matching TRBD2. The CDR3 loop spans 14 amino acids. The junction had 4 bases not matched to a gene; V was cut back by 7 bases and J by 0 bases. In germline, CDR1 is MNHEY, CDR2 SMNVEV (reference sequence). Here the CDR3 reads CASNIAGSTDTQYF. The CDR3 DNA sequence: TGTGCCAGCAACATAGCGGGCAGCACAGATACGCAGTATTTT.

J is TRBJ1-2 and V is TRBV28, with 7 positions matching TRBD1. The V gene end was trimmed by 5 bases and the J gene end by 6 bases; junction bases not matched to a gene: 12. There are 15 residues in the CDR3. CDR1 and CDR2 from the germline V gene are MDHEN and SYDVKM. This chain's CDR3 is CASSPGQAGYHGYTF. CDR3 DNA: TGTGCCAGCAGTCCAGGACAGGCAGGGTATCATGGCTACACCTTC.

In its sample, this clone was seen a few times. The V call is TRBV7-8, the J call TRBJ1-2; 7 positions agree with TRBD1. The V segment lost 5 bases and the J segment 5 bases; nucleotides outside the gene matches: 11. CDR1 is SGHVS and CDR2 is FQNEAQ in the germline V gene. CDR3 length: 15 residues. The CDR3 region is CASSTRGDSLYGYTF. CDR3 bases: TGTGCCAGCAGCACCCGGGGGGACAGCCTATATGGCTACACCTTC.

V is TRBV7-2 and J is TRBJ2-1, with TRBD1 matching 9 bases. J lost 9 bases, V lost 1 base, and 7 bases had no gene match. This CDR3 spans 15 amino acids. Germline V gene sequence: CDR1 SGHTA, CDR2 FQGNSA. The CDR3 DNA reads TGTGCCAGCAGCTTAGAAGGACAGGGGATTGGTGAGCAGTTCTTC. Its protein is CASSLEGQGIGEQFF. Looking up the rest from reference TRBV7-2 and TRBJ2-1 gives the full variable domain: GAGVSQSPSNKVTEKGKDVELRCDPISGHTALYWYRQSLGQGLEFLIYFQGNSAPDKSGLPSDRFSAERTGGSVSTLTIQRTQQEDSAVYLCASSLEGQGIGEQFFGPGTRLTVL.

The J gene is TRBJ1-5, the V gene TRBV7-6; 9 positions match TRBD1. The CDR3 is made up of 15 amino acids. V lost 5 bases to trimming and J lost 4 bases; unmatched junction nucleotides: 6. CDR1 and CDR2 (germline): SGHVS, FNYEAQ. CDR3 loop: CASSMPGQGNQPQHF. CDR3 bases: TGTGCCAGCAGCATGCCGGGACAGGGTAATCAGCCCCAGCATTTT. The entire variable domain, with the rest obtained from reference TRBV7-6 and TRBJ1-5, is as follows: GAGVSQSPRYKVTKRGQDVALRCDPISGHVSLYWYRQALGQGPEFLTYFNYEAQQDKSGLPNDRFSAERPEGSISTLTIQRTEQRDSAMYRCASSMPGQGNQPQHFGDGTRLSIL.

V is TRBV7-2 and J is TRBJ2-1, with 11 nucleotides matching TRBD2. Trimming cost V 0 bases and J 5 bases; bases outside gene matches: 3. CDR3 length: 16 amino acids. Germline V gene data show CDR1 as SGHTA and CDR2 as FQGNSA. CDR3 sequence reads: CASSLARLAGNNEQFF. CDR3 nucleotides: TGTGCCAGCAGCTTAGCCCGACTAGCGGGGAACAATGAGCAGTTCTTC.

This chain connects TRBV27 to TRBJ2-7; 10 nucleotides line up with TRBD1. Germline V gene sequence: CDR1 MNHEY, CDR2 SMNVEV (reference sequence). Losses at the gene ends were 4 bases for V and 0 bases for J; bases not matched to a gene: 6. This CDR3 has 16 amino acids. The CDR3 sequence: CASSSTGTGVSYEQYF. The CDR3 DNA is TGTGCCAGCAGTTCTACCGGGACAGGGGTCTCCTACGAGCAGTACTTC.

The CDR3 loop is CASSLVRTRDSRTNTEAFF. Here the CDR3 DNA reads TGTGCCAGCAGCTTAGTCCGGACCCGGGACAGTAGGACGAACACTGAAGCTTTCTTT. The genes are TRBV11-2 and TRBJ1-1; 7 nucleotides align to TRBD1. Germline V gene lookup returns CDR1 SGHAT and CDR2 FQNNGV. This CDR3 is 19 amino acids long. The V and J ends lost 1 base and 1 base, in that order; junction bases with no gene match: 15.

This rearrangement joins TRBV11-2 to TRBJ2-7; 8 bases agree with TRBD2. Trimming cost V 5 bases and J 2 bases; bases outside gene matches: 5. CDR1 is SGHAT, CDR2 FQNNGV, per germline. The CDR3 contains 14 residues. The CDR3, as DNA: TGTGCCAGCAGCCCAACGGGGGGGCCCTACGAGCAGTACTTC. Encoded protein: CASSPTGGPYEQYF.

The V gene is TRBV9, the J gene TRBJ2-7, with D unresolved. The CDR3 runs 14 residues. V lost 0 bases and J lost 8, with 15 bases in between. Per germline, CDR1 SGDLS and CDR2 YYNGEE. The CDR3 region has the DNA TGTGCCAGCAGCGTAGTCCCAGGAGAGTACAAGCAGTACTTC. Encoded protein: CASSVVPGEYKQYF.

The rearrangement joins TRBV2 to TRBJ2-5, with 7 bases lining up with TRBD2. Germline CDR1 is SNHLY and CDR2 is FYNNEI. V was clipped by 2 bases and J by 4 bases; unmatched bases: 10. This CDR3 spans 16 amino acids. The DNA for the CDR3 is TGTGCCAGCAGTGAACCCCAGATGGTAGCGGGAGAGACCCAGTACTTC. This sequence encodes CASSEPQMVAGETQYF.

The chain employs TRBV30 and TRBJ1-1, with D perhaps matching TRBD1 (6 bases). This CDR3 comprises 14 residues. Deletions cut 3 bases from V and 3 bases from J, with 14 bases between. Germline CDR1 and CDR2: GTSNPN and SVGIG (reference sequence). CDR3 in amino acids: CAWSYREGDTEAFF. CDR3 sequence (DNA): TGTGCCTGGAGCTACAGGGAGGGGGACACTGAAGCTTTCTTT.

For this clone: The junction departs from germline at one end; a sequencing error may be responsible. The chain employs TRBV7-2 and TRBJ1-1; a possible D gene is TRBD1 (6 bases). CDR1 and CDR2 from the germline V gene are SGHTA and FQGNSA. CDR3 length: 15 amino acids. The chain's CDR3 is CASSLMGGRNAEAFF. The CDR3 DNA is TGTGCCAGCAGCTTAATGGGGGGCCGGAACGCTGAAGCTTTCTTT.

V usage is TRBV7-9 and J usage is TRBJ1-2, with a possible D match to TRBD1 (6 bases). The CDR3 is made up of 16 amino acids. With 2 bases removed from V and 7 bases from J, the gap between germline ends came to 20 bases. Germline lookup yields CDR1 SEHNR and CDR2 FQNEAQ (reference sequence). The CDR3 DNA reads as TGTGCCAGCAGCTTACCCTACGACAGGATACGAAGTGGCTACACCTTC. Amino acid sequence: CASSLPYDRIRSGYTF. The variable domain in full, completed from reference TRBV7-9 and TRBJ1-2, reads DTGVSQNPRHKITKRGQNVTFRCDPISEHNRLYWYRQTLGQGPEFLTYFQNEAQLEKSRLLSDRFSAERPKGSFSTLEIQRTEQGDSAMYLCASSLPYDRIRSGYTFGSGTRLTVV.

This chain connects TRBV3-1 (or the pseudogene TRBV3-2) to TRBJ2-5, with 10 bases fitting TRBD2. Germline V gene sequence: CDR1 LGHDT, CDR2 YNNKEL (reference sequence). V shed 0 bases, J shed 5 bases, and the junction held 6 bases outside the gene matches. This CDR3 comprises 16 residues. DNA of the CDR3: TGTGCCAGCAGCCAAGAACAGCGGGGGGGCCTGGAGACCCAGTACTTC. It specifies CASSQEQRGGLETQYF.

The chain links TRBV6-2 or TRBV6-3 to TRBJ1-3; D remains unclear. Per the germline V gene, CDR1 is MNHEY and CDR2 is SVGEGT. Trimming removed 2 bases at V and 0 bases at J, with 11 bases between. The CDR3 runs 16 residues. The CDR3 sequence: CASSYGLLSSGNTIYF. CDR3 in DNA: TGTGCCAGCAGTTACGGACTCCTGAGCTCTGGAAACACCATATATTTT.

DNA of the CDR3: TGTGCCATCAGCCCGACAGGGGGCTCTCAAGAGACCCAGTACTTC. Its protein product is CAISPTGGSQETQYF. The chain carries TRBV10-3 and TRBJ2-5; 10 bases agree with TRBD1. V dropped 6 bases and J dropped 2; count of bases not matched to a gene: 6. This CDR3 has 15 amino acids. The germline V gene encodes CDR1 ENHRY and CDR2 SYGVKD.